Reported below is one TCR beta chain. The antigen is not known. Germline V gives CDR1 SEHNR, CDR2 FQNEAQ (reference sequence). The CDR3 has 16 amino acids. With 3 bases clipped from V and 4 bases from J, the junction kept 7 bases outside the gene matches. The record originates from a study of T cell repertoires in cytomegalovirus infection. Across the study: Recently identified HLA-C-restricted CMV epitopes and well-studied HLA-B-restricted CMV epitopes were used by the study. Based on public TCR beta signatures, there were indications of CMV infection and of a matching HLA type.

General study results and limits: What dominated the ex vivo response were HLA-C-restricted CMV-specific TCR beta clonotypes. CMV carriers having the relevant HLA were flagged by cumulative public TCR beta family frequency.

TCRdb re-derived calls from the reads in MiXCR, one entry per CDR3 protein. The table shows around 900,000 distinct CDR3 sequences, with approximately 33% occurring only once. The chain links TRBV7-9 to TRBJ2-5; 11 bases match TRBD1. The sequencing here drew on cultured CD8+ T cells from PBMCs, taken from culture after CMV antigen stimulation. The receptor was derived from a human donor in good health (CMV status not recorded). Some clones in this sample may be carry-over from other donors' samples. This CDR3 reads CASSFPGQGDLETQYF. The CDR3 coding sequence is TGTGCCAGCAGCTTCCCGGGACAGGGGGATTTAGAGACCCAGTACTTC.